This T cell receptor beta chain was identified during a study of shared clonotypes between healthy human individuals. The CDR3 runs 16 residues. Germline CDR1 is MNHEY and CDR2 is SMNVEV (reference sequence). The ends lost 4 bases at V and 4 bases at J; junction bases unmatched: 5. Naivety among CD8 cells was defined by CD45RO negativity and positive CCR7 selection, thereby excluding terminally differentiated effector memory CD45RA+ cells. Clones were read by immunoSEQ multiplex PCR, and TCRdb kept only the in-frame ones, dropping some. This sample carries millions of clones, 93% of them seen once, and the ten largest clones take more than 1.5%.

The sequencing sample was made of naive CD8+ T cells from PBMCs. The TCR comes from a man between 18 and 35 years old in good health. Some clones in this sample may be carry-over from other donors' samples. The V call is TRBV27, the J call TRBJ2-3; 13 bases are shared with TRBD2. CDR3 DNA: TGTGCCAGCAGTTCAAACGGACTAGCGGGAGCAGATACGCAGTATTTT. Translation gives CASSSNGLAGADTQYF.